Shown below are 29 T cell receptor beta chains from a single sample sequenced in a study of OX40 agonist ivuxolimab in advanced cancers. Some clones are missing from TCRdb's copy, which holds only in-frame ones; the method was immunoSEQ multiplex PCR. The sample holds 100,000 to 150,000 clones, 90% seen once. Source: CD4+ or CD8+ T cells sorted from blood, taken in a trial of the OX40 agonist ivuxolimab. The receptors here all came from an adult with an advanced solid tumor such as melanoma, head and neck, liver or kidney cancer.

The rearrangement joins TRBV21-1 to TRBJ2-7; the table's TRBD1 call for D was not verified on the DNA. TRBV21-1 is noted as a pseudogene. This CDR3 comprises 15 residues. The CDR3 sequence: CASSKTGGESYEQYF. CDR3 DNA: TGTGCCAGCAGCAAAACAGGGGGCGAGTCCTACGAGCAGTACTTC.

V and J are TRBV28 and TRBJ2-3; D remains unclear. Between the trimmed V and J ends, which lost 1 base and 7 bases, there was a span of 15 bases. Germline CDR1 MDHEN, CDR2 SYDVKM. This CDR3 is built from 15 residues. The CDR3 protein is CASSLYLDDRNTQYF. As DNA, the CDR3 is TGTGCCAGCAGTTTATACCTGGACGACCGAAATACGCAGTATTTT.

The J gene is TRBJ2-1, the V gene TRBV30, with D tentatively TRBD2 (6 bases). The CDR3 spans 12 residues. From germline, CDR1 is GTSNPN and CDR2 SVGIG (reference sequence). With 5 bases removed from V and 4 bases from J, the gap between germline ends came to 9 bases. The CDR3 protein is CAWGRGYNEQFF. DNA for the CDR3: TGTGCCTGGGGGCGGGGATACAATGAGCAGTTCTTC.

This clone showed up just once. This chain uses TRBV18 with TRBJ2-1; D ambiguous. CDR1 is KGHSH and CDR2 is LQKENI in the germline V gene. V dropped 6 bases and J dropped 5 bases, with 11 bases sitting between them. The CDR3 spans 13 residues. CDR3 in amino acids: CASSRTENNEQFF. The DNA of the CDR3 is TGTGCCAGCTCCCGGACGGAGAACAATGAGCAGTTCTTC.

The chain has TRBV7-2 and TRBJ2-4; 12 positions agree with TRBD2. The ends lost 3 bases at V and 5 bases at J; junction bases unmatched: 5. The CDR3 spans 16 residues. Germline V CDR1 and CDR2: SGHTA, FQGNSA. The CDR3 protein is CASSFLAGGPQNIQYF. In nucleotides, the CDR3 is TGTGCCAGCAGCTTTCTAGCGGGAGGGCCCCAAAACATTCAGTACTTC.

The sample holds a few counts of this clone. The chain joins TRBV7-8 to TRBJ2-7, with D tentatively TRBD1 or TRBD2 (5 bases each). Germline lookup yields CDR1 SGHVS and CDR2 FQNEAQ. CDR3 length: 14 amino acids. The V end was cut by 7 bases, the J end by 6 bases, with 19 bases between. CDR3 DNA: TGTGCCAGCACCTCCGGGGCAGCAGCAGGCGAGCAGTACTTC. Its protein product is CASTSGAAAGEQYF.

The CDR3 DNA reads as TGTGCCAGCAGTTTGGGCCGGAGCTCCTACGAGCAGTACTTC. This codes for CASSLGRSSYEQYF. The rearrangement links TRBV27 to TRBJ2-7; D is unclear. The CDR3 runs to 14 residues. Trimming cost V 3 bases and J 0 bases, with 9 bases left between them. The germline V gene encodes CDR1 MNHEY and CDR2 SMNVEV (reference sequence).

CDR3 in DNA: TGTGCCAGCACCCCGAGGGCTAGCGGGAGTAGTGAGCAGTTCTTC. Translation gives CASTPRASGSSEQFF. The chain recombines TRBV2 with TRBJ2-1; 10 bases map to TRBD2. Germline V gene data show CDR1 as SNHLY and CDR2 as FYNNEI. This CDR3 region has 15 residues. Trimming cost V 7 bases and J 9 bases; bases outside gene matches: 12. The full variable domain, with the rest looked up from reference TRBV2 and TRBJ2-1, is EPEVTQTPSHQVTQMGQEVILRCVPISNHLYFYWYRQILGQKVEFLVSFYNNEISEKSEIFDDQFSVERPDGSNFTLKIRSTKLEDSAMYFCASTPRASGSSEQFFGPGTRLTVL.

This chain links TRBV9 with TRBJ1-1, with 11 nucleotides matching TRBD1. Trimming removed 4 bases from V and 3 bases from J; junction bases left unmatched: 8. The CDR3 is made up of 16 amino acids. Germline V gene lookup returns CDR1 SGDLS and CDR2 YYNGEE. The CDR3, as DNA: TGTGCCAGCAGCCCCGGGACAGGGGGTTTTGACACTGAAGCTTTCTTT. Encoded protein: CASSPGTGGFDTEAFF. Together with reference TRBV9 and TRBJ1-1, the CDR3 gives the full variable domain: DSGVTQTPKHLITATGQRVTLRCSPRSGDLSVYWYQQSLDQGLQFLIQYYNGEERAKGNILERFSAQQFPDLHSELNLSSLELGDSALYFCASSPGTGGFDTEAFFGQGTRLTVV.

The chain uses TRBV18 and TRBJ1-5; 7 positions agree with TRBD1. The CDR3 is 14 residues long. J lost 6 bases, V lost 6 bases, and 8 bases had no gene match. Looked up from germline, CDR1 is KGHSH and CDR2 is LQKENI. The CDR3 DNA reads as TGTGCCAGCTCCCTTGACAGGGAAGGTCAGCCCCAGCATTTT. Translation: CASSLDREGQPQHF.

The V and J genes are TRBV21-1 and TRBJ2-7; the table assigns TRBD1, which was not confirmed against the DNA. TRBV21-1 is a listed pseudogene. The CDR3 has 15 residues. The CDR3 region is CASSLIGASGYEQYF. The CDR3 DNA sequence: TGTGCCAGCAGCCTTATTGGGGCGTCAGGGTACGAGCAGTACTTC.

The chain has TRBV10-3 and TRBJ1-1; 7 bases align to TRBD1. The CDR3 runs 13 residues. V dropped 4 bases and J dropped 5; count of bases not matched to a gene: 4. The germline CDR1 and CDR2 sequences are ENHRY and SYGVKD. DNA of the CDR3: TGTGCCATCAGTGGACAGGGAGGAACTGAAGCTTTCTTT. Its translation: CAISGQGGTEAFF.

This clone has only one observation. The gene calls are TRBV19 and TRBJ2-5, with unresolved D. CDR3 length: 13 amino acids. CDR1 LNHDA and CDR2 SQIVND come from the germline V gene (reference sequence). V was shortened by 4 bases and J by 1 base, with 7 bases between the two germline ends. CDR3 residues: CASSKVPQETQYF. The CDR3 bases are TGTGCCAGTAGTAAGGTACCCCAAGAGACCCAGTACTTC.

The chain combines TRBV19 with TRBJ1-5; D remains ambiguous. Germline V gives CDR1 LNHDA, CDR2 SQIVND (reference sequence). V lost 4 bases, J lost 0 bases, and 1 base lay in between. CDR3 size: 12 residues. For the CDR3, the DNA is TGTGCCAGTAGTAATAGCAATCAGCCCCAGCATTTT. As protein: CASSNSNQPQHF.

This chain uses TRBV25-1 with TRBJ2-3, with 8 nucleotides matching TRBD2. CDR1 and CDR2 (germline): MGHDK, SYGVNS. There are 17 residues in the CDR3. The ends lost 3 bases at V and 5 bases at J; junction bases unmatched: 13. CDR3 sequence (DNA): TGTGCCAGCAGTGAGTTCGCGGGAGCGGGAGAGATAGATACGCAGTATTTT. It is translated as CASSEFAGAGEIDTQYF.

V usage is TRBV15 and J usage is TRBJ2-7; a possible D gene is TRBD2 (5 bases). The CDR3 is 13 residues long. Deletions cut 11 bases from V and 0 bases from J, with 14 bases between. Germline values: CDR1 LNHNV, CDR2 YYDKDF (reference sequence). The CDR3: CAVSGIGSYEQYF. The CDR3 DNA reads as TGTGCCGTTTCCGGGATTGGCTCCTACGAGCAGTACTTC.

This sequence joins TRBV21-1 and TRBJ2-5; the table's D call TRBD2 went unverified against the DNA. TRBV21-1 is a known pseudogene. The CDR3 runs to 18 residues. CDR3 coding DNA: TGTGCCAGCAGCAAGGGACTAGCGGGAGGGGTATACCAAGAGACCCAGTACTTC. Amino acids: CASSKGLAGGVYQETQYF.

This rearrangement joins TRBV4-1 to TRBJ1-1; 7 bases match TRBD1. CDR3 size: 15 residues. Trimming removed 5 bases from V and 4 bases from J; junction bases left unmatched: 10. CDR1 is MGHRA, CDR2 YSYEKL, per germline. DNA for the CDR3: TGCGCCAGCAGCGACCATTCAGGGGGAGGCACTGAAGCTTTCTTT. Residues: CASSDHSGGGTEAFF.

This chain uses TRBV6-5 with TRBJ2-7, with a tentative D call TRBD2 (5 bases). CDR1 MNHEY and CDR2 SVGAGI come from the germline V gene. V was cut by 5 bases and J by 3 bases, with 11 bases left in between. The CDR3 loop spans 13 amino acids. This chain's CDR3 is CASSRRGGYEQYF. CDR3 in DNA: TGTGCCAGCAGTCGACGGGGTGGCTACGAGCAGTACTTC.

The chain carries TRBV7-2 and TRBJ1-4; D is possibly TRBD1 (5 bases). CDR3 length equals 14 residues. Trimming stripped 0 bases from V and 10 bases from J, with 12 bases between. The V gene's germline CDR1 is SGHTA and CDR2 FQGNSA. This CDR3 reads CASSLAQQGGKLFF. The CDR3 DNA reads TGTGCCAGCAGCTTAGCGCAGCAGGGAGGAAAACTGTTTTTT.

The rearrangement links TRBV7-8 to TRBJ2-1; D is perhaps TRBD2 (6 bases). V was trimmed by 2 bases and J by 10 bases, leaving 18 bases between them. The CDR3 runs to 15 residues. The germline V gene encodes CDR1 SGHVS and CDR2 FQNEAQ. CDR3 region: CASSLWGVPGREQFF. Written as DNA, the CDR3 is TGTGCCAGCAGCTTATGGGGGGTCCCCGGGAGAGAGCAGTTCTTC.

This clone was seen a few times. The chain recombines TRBV19 with TRBJ1-4; tentative D call: TRBD1 (6 bases). Trimming stripped 3 bases from V and 7 bases from J, with 9 bases between. This CDR3 has 13 amino acids. Per germline, CDR1 LNHDA and CDR2 SQIVND (reference sequence). The CDR3 here is CASSITGSEKLFF. The CDR3 bases are TGTGCCAGTAGTATCACAGGGTCTGAAAAACTGTTTTTT.

V and J are TRBV4-3 and TRBJ2-4; no clear D gene. The CDR3 covers 15 residues. Germline V gene data show CDR1 as LGHNA and CDR2 as YSLEER. Trimming cost V 1 base and J 1 base, with 8 bases left between them. CDR3 nucleotide sequence: TGCGCCAGCAGCCAAGGGACCCAGGCCAAAAACATTCAGTACTTC. It encodes CASSQGTQAKNIQYF.

This clone was observed once. This chain uses TRBV28 with TRBJ1-2; D gene uncertain. This CDR3 spans 13 amino acids. The V gene lost 7 bases and the J gene lost 0 bases, with 9 bases spanning the gap. Germline V gene sequence: CDR1 MDHEN, CDR2 SYDVKM. CDR3: CASMKGTNYGYTF. The DNA of the CDR3 is TGTGCCAGCATGAAGGGAACTAACTATGGCTACACCTTC.

This clone was seen just once. A far larger clone is one nucleotide away, so this likely arose from a read error. The chain links TRBV4-2 to TRBJ2-5; 11 nucleotides align to TRBD1. CDR1 is LGHNA, CDR2 YNFKEQ, per germline. The CDR3 contains 18 residues. V shed 3 bases, J shed 5 bases, and the junction held 14 bases outside the gene matches. The CDR3 spells CASSHPEEDRGPGETQYF. The DNA for the CDR3 is TGTGCCAGCAGCCATCCCGAAGAGGACAGGGGGCCGGGGGAGACCCAGTACTTC.

This chain joins TRBV2 and TRBJ1-1; D is undetermined. The CDR3 contains 14 residues. V lost 10 bases, J lost 1 base, and 16 bases lay in between. In germline, CDR1 is SNHLY, CDR2 FYNNEI. CDR3 protein: CATRHETPNTEAFF. CDR3 nucleotide sequence: TGTGCCACCCGTCACGAGACCCCGAACACTGAAGCTTTCTTT.

V is TRBV6-1 and J is TRBJ2-7, with 8 nucleotides matching TRBD1. This CDR3 has 13 amino acids. Germline V gives CDR1 MNHNS, CDR2 SASEGT. Trimming at V came to 4 bases and at J to 6 bases, leaving 5 bases not matched to a gene. The DNA of the CDR3 is TGTGCCAGCAGTGGTCAGACAGGGGTCGAGCAGTACTTC. Amino acid sequence: CASSGQTGVEQYF.

This clone occurred a few times. V usage is TRBV30 and J usage is TRBJ1-1, with D possibly being TRBD1 (5 bases). Trimming took off 0 bases at V and 0 bases at J, with 8 bases between the two ends. Germline assignment: CDR1 GTSNPN and CDR2 SVGIG (reference sequence). The CDR3 sequence is 14 residues long. The CDR3 bases are TGTGCCTGGAGTGTACGGGGGATGAACACTGAAGCTTTCTTT. Translation: CAWSVRGMNTEAFF.

This chain uses TRBV2 with TRBJ2-3, with D possibly matching TRBD1 (6 bases). The V gene's germline CDR1 is SNHLY and CDR2 FYNNEI. The CDR3 spans 14 residues. Deletions cut 5 bases from V and 10 bases from J, with 19 bases between. CDR3 loop: CASSKTGPAAPQYF. As DNA, the CDR3 is TGTGCCAGCAGTAAGACAGGTCCCGCCGCCCCGCAGTATTTT.